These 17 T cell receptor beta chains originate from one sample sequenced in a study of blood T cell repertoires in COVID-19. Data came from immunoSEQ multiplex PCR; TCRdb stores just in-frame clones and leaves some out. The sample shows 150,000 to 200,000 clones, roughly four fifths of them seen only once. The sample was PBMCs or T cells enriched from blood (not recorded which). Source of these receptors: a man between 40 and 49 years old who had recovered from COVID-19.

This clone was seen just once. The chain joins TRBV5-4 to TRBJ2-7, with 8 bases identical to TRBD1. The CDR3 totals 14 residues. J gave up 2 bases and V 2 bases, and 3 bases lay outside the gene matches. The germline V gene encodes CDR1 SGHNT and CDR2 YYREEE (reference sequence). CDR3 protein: CASSFDRGAYEQYF. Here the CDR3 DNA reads TGTGCCAGCAGCTTTGACAGGGGTGCCTACGAGCAGTACTTC. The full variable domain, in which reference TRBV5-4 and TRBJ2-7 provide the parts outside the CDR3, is ETGVTQSPTHLIKTRGQQVTLRCSSQSGHNTVSWYQQALGQGPQFIFQYYREEENGRGNFPPRFSGLQFPNYSSELNVNALELDDSALYLCASSFDRGAYEQYFGPGTRLTVT.

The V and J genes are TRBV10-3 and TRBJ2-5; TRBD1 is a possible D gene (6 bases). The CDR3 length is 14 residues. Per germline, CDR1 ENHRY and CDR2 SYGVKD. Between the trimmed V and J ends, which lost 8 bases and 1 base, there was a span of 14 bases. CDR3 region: CAIRDEGGQETQYF. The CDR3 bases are TGTGCCATCCGAGATGAAGGGGGCCAAGAGACCCAGTACTTC.

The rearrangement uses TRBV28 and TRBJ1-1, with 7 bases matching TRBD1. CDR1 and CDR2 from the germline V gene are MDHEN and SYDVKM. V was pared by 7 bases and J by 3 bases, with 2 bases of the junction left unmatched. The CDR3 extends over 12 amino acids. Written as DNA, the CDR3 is TGTGCCAGCAAGGGGGCTGACACTGAAGCTTTCTTT. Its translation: CASKGADTEAFF.

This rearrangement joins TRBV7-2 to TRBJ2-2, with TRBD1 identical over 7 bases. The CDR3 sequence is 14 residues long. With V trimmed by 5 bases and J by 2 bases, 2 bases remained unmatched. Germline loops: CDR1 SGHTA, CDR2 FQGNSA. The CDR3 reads CASSGQVNTGELFF. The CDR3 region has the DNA TGTGCCAGCAGCGGACAGGTTAACACCGGGGAGCTGTTTTTT.

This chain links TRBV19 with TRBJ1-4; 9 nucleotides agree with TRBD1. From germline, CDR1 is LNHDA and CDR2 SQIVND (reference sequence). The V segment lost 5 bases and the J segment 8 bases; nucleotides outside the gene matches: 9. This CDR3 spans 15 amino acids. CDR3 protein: CASSEPTGGREKLFF. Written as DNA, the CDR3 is TGTGCCAGTAGTGAACCGACAGGGGGAAGAGAAAAACTGTTTTTT. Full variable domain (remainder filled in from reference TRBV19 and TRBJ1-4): DGGITQSPKYLFRKEGQNVTLSCEQNLNHDAMYWYRQDPGQGLRLIYYSQIVNDFQKGDIAEGYSVSREKKESFPLTVTSAQKNPTAFYLCASSEPTGGREKLFFGSGTQLSVL.

The CDR3 sequence is CASSQVRINYGYTF. The CDR3 DNA reads TGTGCCAGCAGCCAAGTCAGAATCAACTATGGCTACACCTTC. The genes are TRBV3-1 (or the pseudogene TRBV3-2) and TRBJ1-2; D uncertain. CDR3 length: 14 amino acids. From germline, CDR1 is LGHDT and CDR2 YNNKEL (reference sequence). Between the trimmed V and J ends, which lost 1 base and 2 bases, there was a span of 8 bases.

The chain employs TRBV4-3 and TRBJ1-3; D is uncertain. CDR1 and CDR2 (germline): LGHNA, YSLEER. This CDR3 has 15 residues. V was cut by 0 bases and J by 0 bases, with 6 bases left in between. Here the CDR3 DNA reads TGCGCCAGCAGCCAAGATCCTCTCTCTGGAAACACCATATATTTT. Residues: CASSQDPLSGNTIYF.

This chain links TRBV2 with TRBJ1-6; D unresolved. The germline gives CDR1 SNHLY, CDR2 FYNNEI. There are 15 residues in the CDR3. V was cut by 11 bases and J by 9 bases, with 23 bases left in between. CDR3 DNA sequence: TGTGCCGGAGCACGCGCGGGAGGGATGAGTTCACCCCTCCACTTT. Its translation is CAGARAGGMSSPLHF.

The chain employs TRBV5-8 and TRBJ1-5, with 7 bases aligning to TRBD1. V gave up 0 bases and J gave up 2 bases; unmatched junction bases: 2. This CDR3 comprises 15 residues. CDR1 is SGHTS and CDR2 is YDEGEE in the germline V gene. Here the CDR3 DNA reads TGTGCCAGCAGCTTGGGGGACAGCGGCAATCAGCCCCAGCATTTT. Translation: CASSLGDSGNQPQHF.

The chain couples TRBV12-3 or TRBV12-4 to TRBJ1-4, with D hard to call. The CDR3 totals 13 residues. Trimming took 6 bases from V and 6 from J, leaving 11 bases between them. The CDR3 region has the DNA TGTGCCAGCAGGGCAGGCGGGGATGAAAAACTGTTTTTT. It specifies CASRAGGDEKLFF.

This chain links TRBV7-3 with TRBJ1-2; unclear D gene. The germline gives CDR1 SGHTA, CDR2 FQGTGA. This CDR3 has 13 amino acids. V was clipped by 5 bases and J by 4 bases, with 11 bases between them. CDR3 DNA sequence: TGTGCCAGCAGCCTAGCGGATAGCTATGGCTACACCTTC. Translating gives CASSLADSYGYTF.

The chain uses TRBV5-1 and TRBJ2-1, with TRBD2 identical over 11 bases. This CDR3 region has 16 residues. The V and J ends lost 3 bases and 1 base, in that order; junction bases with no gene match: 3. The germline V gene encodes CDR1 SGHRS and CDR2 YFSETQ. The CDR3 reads CASSSLAGESYNEQFF. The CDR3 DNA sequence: TGCGCCAGCAGCTCACTAGCGGGAGAGTCCTACAATGAGCAGTTCTTC.

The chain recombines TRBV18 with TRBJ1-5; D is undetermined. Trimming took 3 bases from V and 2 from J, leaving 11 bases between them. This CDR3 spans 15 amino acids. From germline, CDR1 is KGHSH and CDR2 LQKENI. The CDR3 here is CASSPSHPRNQPQHF. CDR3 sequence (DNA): TGTGCCAGCTCACCTAGTCATCCCCGCAATCAGCCCCAGCATTTT.

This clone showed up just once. Here the CDR3 DNA reads TGTGCCAGAAGCCTGTGTCCCCCCCGCGGAAGTAAGTACAATGAGCAGTTCTTC. Encoded protein: CARSLCPPRGSKYNEQFF. The chain has TRBV5-3 and TRBJ2-1; D is unclear. TRBV5-3 is known as an ORF, though its function is uncertain. This CDR3 is built from 18 residues. V dropped 4 bases and J dropped 4 bases, with 24 bases sitting between them.

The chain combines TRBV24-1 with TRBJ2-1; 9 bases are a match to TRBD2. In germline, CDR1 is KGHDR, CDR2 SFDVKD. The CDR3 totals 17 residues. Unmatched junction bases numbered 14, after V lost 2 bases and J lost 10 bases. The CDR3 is CATSDSRSGGRAGEQFF. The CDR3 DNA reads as TGTGCCACCAGTGATTCCCGAAGCGGCGGGAGGGCAGGAGAGCAGTTCTTC.

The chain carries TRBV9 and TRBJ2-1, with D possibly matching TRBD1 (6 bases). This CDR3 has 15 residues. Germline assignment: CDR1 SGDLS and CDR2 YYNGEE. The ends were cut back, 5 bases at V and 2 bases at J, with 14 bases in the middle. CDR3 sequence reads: CASSANGDTYNEQFF. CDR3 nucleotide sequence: TGTGCCAGCAGTGCCAACGGGGACACCTACAATGAGCAGTTCTTC.

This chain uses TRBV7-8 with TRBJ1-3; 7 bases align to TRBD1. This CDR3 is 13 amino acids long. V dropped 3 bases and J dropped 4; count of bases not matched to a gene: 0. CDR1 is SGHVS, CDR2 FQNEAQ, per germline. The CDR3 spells CASSLDRGNTIYF. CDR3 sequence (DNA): TGTGCCAGCAGCTTGGACAGGGGAAACACCATATATTTT.